These 25 T cell receptor beta chains came from one sample sequenced in a study of blood T cell repertoires in COVID-19. Some clones are missing from TCRdb's copy, which holds only in-frame ones; the method was immunoSEQ multiplex PCR. The data show 110,000 to 150,000 clones, with around 84% seen just once and 10% to 13% held by the top ten. Sequencing was performed on peripheral blood. The receptors shown here come from a man aged 60 to 75 with active or convalescent COVID-19.

This clone was seen a few times. This chain links TRBV11-3 with TRBJ2-1; D gene ambiguous. CDR1 SGHNT and CDR2 YENEEA come from the germline V gene. This CDR3 region has 12 residues. The V end was cut by 0 bases, the J end by 7 bases, with 4 bases between. The CDR3 nucleotides read TGTGCCAGCAGCTTAGATTCAAATGAGCAGTTCTTC. It codes for CASSLDSNEQFF.

Note on this clone: At the DNA level, this CDR3 is encoded by other sequences in the same sample as well. The rearrangement joins TRBV19 to TRBJ1-5; 8 bases align to TRBD1. In germline, CDR1 is LNHDA, CDR2 SQIVND (reference sequence). J lost 4 bases, V lost 4 bases, and 3 bases had no gene match. The CDR3 has 14 amino acids. The CDR3 here is CASSTTGGNQPQHF. CDR3 coding DNA: TGTGCCAGTAGTACAACAGGGGGTAATCAGCCCCAGCATTTT.

This chain connects TRBV7-2 to TRBJ2-2, with TRBD1 as a possible D gene (5 bases). Germline loops: CDR1 SGHTA, CDR2 FQGNSA. The CDR3 contains 16 residues. The V and J ends lost 1 base and 1 base respectively, with 10 bases between them. The CDR3 nucleotides read TGTGCCAGCAGCTTAGAAGGGGCGCTGAACACCGGGGAGCTGTTTTTT. It specifies CASSLEGALNTGELFF.

This chain uses TRBV10-2 with TRBJ1-2, with D tentatively TRBD1 (6 bases). The germline V and J ends were trimmed by 7 bases and 7 bases, with 16 bases remaining between them. Germline V CDR1 and CDR2: WSHSY, SAAADI. This CDR3 comprises 13 residues. The CDR3 region is CASTLDRGAGYTF. CDR3 coding DNA: TGCGCCAGCACCCTGGACCGGGGGGCTGGCTACACCTTC.

V usage is TRBV27 and J usage is TRBJ1-3; D gene unclear. The germline CDR1 and CDR2 sequences are MNHEY and SMNVEV (reference sequence). V was shortened by 6 bases and J by 1 base, with 13 bases between the two germline ends. CDR3 length: 15 amino acids. The CDR3 reads CASRGLEASGNTIYF. The CDR3 nucleotides are TGTGCCAGCAGGGGGTTGGAGGCTTCTGGAAACACCATATATTTT.

This sequence joins TRBV5-1 and TRBJ2-5; weak D call: TRBD1 (5 bases). Germline CDR1 and CDR2: SGHRS and YFSETQ. Trimming removed 4 bases at V and 1 base at J, with 11 bases between. The CDR3 length is 14 residues. CDR3 loop: CASSPGHLQETQYF. In DNA form, the CDR3 reads TGCGCCAGCAGCCCCGGACACCTCCAAGAGACCCAGTACTTC.

The chain carries TRBV27 and TRBJ2-6, with D perhaps TRBD1 (6 bases). Looked up from germline, CDR1 is MNHEY and CDR2 is SMNVEV (reference sequence). The CDR3 is made up of 20 amino acids. Trimming pared 5 bases from V and 7 bases from J, leaving 30 bases between. Here the CDR3 reads CASSITGIRGDFNLANVLTF. The CDR3 DNA reads as TGTGCCAGCAGTATAACAGGGATAAGGGGAGATTTTAACTTAGCCAACGTCCTGACTTTC.

The chain couples TRBV18 to TRBJ2-5; 10 bases are shared with TRBD1. Germline CDR1 reads KGHSH; CDR2 reads LQKENI. J lost 5 bases, V lost 0 bases, and 3 bases had no gene match. This CDR3 is built from 15 residues. CDR3: CASSPPGTGVETQYF. In nucleotides, the CDR3 is TGTGCCAGCTCACCACCTGGGACAGGGGTGGAGACCCAGTACTTC.

The V call is TRBV5-4, the J call TRBJ2-7; weak D call: TRBD1 (6 bases). Trimming cost V 4 bases and J 4 bases, with 18 bases left between them. CDR1 SGHNT and CDR2 YYREEE come from the germline V gene (reference sequence). This CDR3 is 15 amino acids long. The CDR3 coding sequence is TGTGCCAGCAGCAAGACGGACAGACACAGATACGAGCAGTACTTC. Protein sequence: CASSKTDRHRYEQYF.

The chain is built from TRBV18 and TRBJ1-3; D possibly corresponds to TRBD1 (5 bases). The CDR3 is 16 amino acids. The ends were cut back, 0 bases at V and 2 bases at J, with 11 bases in the middle. In germline, CDR1 is KGHSH, CDR2 LQKENI. CDR3 in amino acids: CASSPPAGKAGNTIYF. The CDR3 bases are TGTGCCAGCTCACCACCGGCAGGGAAGGCTGGAAACACCATATATTTT.

V usage is TRBV19 and J usage is TRBJ1-2; TRBD1 agrees at 8 bases. The V gene end was trimmed by 10 bases and the J gene end by 3 bases; junction bases not matched to a gene: 7. Germline-derived CDR1 and CDR2 are LNHDA and SQIVND (reference sequence). CDR3 length: 13 residues. The CDR3 DNA sequence: TGTGCCACCGGACAGGGTCTACACTATGGCTACACCTTC. Translation: CATGQGLHYGYTF.

This chain joins TRBV7-2 and TRBJ1-6, with 7 nucleotides matching TRBD1. This CDR3 contains 16 residues. Germline V CDR1 and CDR2: SGHTA, FQGNSA. Trimming at V came to 4 bases and at J to 7 bases, leaving 10 bases not matched to a gene. CDR3 nucleotide sequence: TGTGCCAGCAGCTCAAGCACAGGGGCTGTGAATTCACCCCTCCACTTT. This gives the protein CASSSSTGAVNSPLHF.

V is TRBV19 and J is TRBJ1-2, with TRBD1 identical over 10 bases. Germline V lookup: CDR1 LNHDA, CDR2 SQIVND (reference sequence). The CDR3 contains 14 residues. With 9 bases clipped from V and 4 bases from J, the junction kept 8 bases outside the gene matches. The CDR3 is CASEGQGVGYGYTF. The DNA for the CDR3 is TGTGCCAGCGAAGGACAGGGGGTGGGCTATGGCTACACCTTC.

The genes are TRBV18 and TRBJ2-3; 8 bases are a match to TRBD2. Unmatched junction bases numbered 3, after V lost 2 bases and J lost 2 bases. Germline CDR1 and CDR2: KGHSH and LQKENI. The CDR3 has 15 residues. This chain's CDR3 is CASSPTGGYTDTQYF. The CDR3 nucleotides read TGTGCCAGCTCACCAACGGGGGGGTACACAGATACGCAGTATTTT.

The chain links TRBV7-6 to TRBJ1-2, with 10 bases lining up with TRBD1. This CDR3 is 13 amino acids long. The germline V gene has CDR1 SGHVS and CDR2 FNYEAQ. V was clipped by 5 bases and J by 5 bases; unmatched bases: 2. CDR3 loop: CASSDRGLYGYTF. CDR3 nucleotides: TGTGCCAGCAGCGACAGGGGGCTTTATGGCTACACCTTC.

This chain joins TRBV18 and TRBJ1-1, with 8 bases aligning to TRBD1. V dropped 3 bases and J dropped 1; count of bases not matched to a gene: 7. The CDR3 consists of 16 residues. In germline, CDR1 is KGHSH, CDR2 LQKENI. The CDR3 sequence is CASSPPAGGQNTEAFF. The CDR3 DNA follows: TGTGCCAGCTCACCGCCCGCAGGGGGCCAGAACACTGAAGCTTTCTTT. Full variable domain (missing parts from reference TRBV18 and TRBJ1-1): NAGVMQNPRHLVRRRGQEARLRCSPMKGHSHVYWYRQLPEEGLKFMVYLQKENIIDESGMPKERFSAEFPKEGPSILRIQQVVRGDSAAYFCASSPPAGGQNTEAFFGQGTRLTVV.

There are a few counts of this clone. The chain uses TRBV4-1 and TRBJ2-3; a weak D match, TRBD2 (5 bases). The CDR3 extends over 15 amino acids. The V gene's germline CDR1 is MGHRA and CDR2 YSYEKL. Trimming removed 1 base from V and 0 bases from J, with 8 bases in between. The CDR3: CASSQATGSTDTQYF. For the CDR3, the DNA is TGCGCCAGCAGCCAAGCCACGGGGAGCACAGATACGCAGTATTTT.

The chain combines TRBV7-2 with TRBJ2-7; tentatively, D is TRBD2 (7 bases). With 5 bases removed from V and 3 bases from J, the gap between germline ends came to 14 bases. The CDR3 is 14 amino acids. The germline CDR1 and CDR2 sequences are SGHTA and FQGNSA. CDR3: CASSGGGGNYEQYF. Written as DNA, the CDR3 is TGTGCCAGCAGCGGGGGGGGCGGCAACTACGAGCAGTACTTC.

The rearrangement uses TRBV7-8 and TRBJ2-3; 9 nucleotides align to TRBD2. With V trimmed by 2 bases and J by 0 bases, 6 bases remained unmatched. The CDR3 is made up of 17 amino acids. Germline V gives CDR1 SGHVS, CDR2 FQNEAQ. The CDR3 region is CASSLTTSGFSTDTQYF. The CDR3 DNA follows: TGTGCCAGCAGCTTAACCACTAGCGGGTTTAGCACAGATACGCAGTATTTT.

The chain carries TRBV30 and TRBJ1-2, with a possible D match to TRBD1 (6 bases). From germline, CDR1 is GTSNPN and CDR2 SVGIG (reference sequence). V lost 0 bases to trimming and J lost 7 bases, with 12 bases between them. This CDR3 comprises 13 residues. CDR3 sequence reads: CAWSVGGAPGYTF. The CDR3 coding sequence is TGTGCCTGGAGTGTTGGGGGCGCGCCTGGCTACACCTTC.

The chain's CDR3 is CASSITGGSNQPQHF. As DNA, the CDR3 is TGTGCCAGTAGTATTACAGGGGGTAGCAATCAGCCCCAGCATTTT. V and J are TRBV19 and TRBJ1-5; 8 positions match TRBD1. CDR3 length: 15 amino acids. Germline CDR1 is LNHDA and CDR2 is SQIVND (reference sequence). With V trimmed by 3 bases and J by 0 bases, 1 base remained unmatched.

This clone has more than one count but fewer than ten. The chain has TRBV7-9 and TRBJ2-7; D is perhaps TRBD1 (5 bases). The CDR3 extends over 15 amino acids. The germline V gene encodes CDR1 SEHNR and CDR2 FQNEAQ (reference sequence). Trimming stripped 0 bases from V and 5 bases from J, with 14 bases between. The CDR3: CASSLAFSTGDEQYF. The CDR3 DNA is TGTGCCAGCAGCTTAGCTTTCTCAACAGGAGACGAGCAGTACTTC.

The CDR3 DNA sequence: TGTGCCAGCAGCCCACGGACGGGGAGCTCTGGAAACACCATATATTTT. Its translation: CASSPRTGSSGNTIYF. The chain recombines TRBV11-3 with TRBJ1-3, with D hard to call. The V and J ends lost 5 bases and 0 bases respectively, with 14 bases between them. From germline, CDR1 is SGHNT and CDR2 YENEEA. The CDR3 loop spans 16 amino acids.

The chain combines TRBV6-6 with TRBJ2-7; 10 bases are shared with TRBD2. Germline CDR1 reads MNHNY; CDR2 reads SVGAGI (reference sequence). V was pared by 6 bases and J by 6 bases, with 11 bases of the junction left unmatched. The CDR3 contains 15 residues. The CDR3 reads CASSYTSGNGLEQYV. The CDR3 region has the DNA TGTGCCAGCAGCTATACTAGCGGGAATGGACTCGAGCAGTACGTC.

CDR3 loop: CASTFSGGGGYTF. DNA for the CDR3: TGTGCCAGCACTTTCTCAGGGGGGGGAGGCTACACCTTC. The rearrangement joins TRBV6-5 to TRBJ1-2; TRBD1 matches at 7 bases. There are 13 residues in the CDR3. The V segment lost 7 bases and the J segment 8 bases; nucleotides outside the gene matches: 10. Germline V gene data show CDR1 as MNHEY and CDR2 as SVGAGI.